The source of this TCR beta chain is a study of T cell changes during pregnancy in multiple sclerosis (dated by TCRdb to the late 2010s). Background for the entire study: The study looked at changes in the T cell repertoire across pregnancy in women with multiple sclerosis.

Preparation of the library involved the immunoSEQ multiplex PCR assay. Imported from immuneACCESS, the table was reduced by TCRdb to in-frame sequences with V and J called. These copies leave out some clones; in studies compared against another copy, an unresolved V gene accounts for under half, and the cause of the remainder is not known. The sample data list some 24,000 clones, and around 90% of these were observed just once. Under 1.1% of the sample is held by the ten biggest clonotypes. This clone was seen just once. Its binding antigen is unknown. The record has no base qualities; no much larger clone is one base away. V lost 10 bases and J lost 4 bases, and the count of bases not matched to a germline gene is 11. There are 14 amino acids in the CDR3, from cysteine to phenylalanine inclusive. Only the CDR3 region is kept as DNA, spanning 42 bases read in frame from base 1. The germline V gene (reference sequence) specifies LNHDA as CDR1 and SQIVND as CDR2.

The clonotype originates from a female donor in good health, enrolled as a control in a pregnancy study. This specimen was CD4+ T cells from peripheral blood mononuclear cells, taken in the second trimester of pregnancy. The V and J segments used are TRBV19 and TRBJ1-1, and TRBD1 aligns with 8 junction nucleotides. The bases read TGTGCCACCCAAGTAAAACAGGGGGTCACTGAAGCTTTCTTT. Its translation reads: CATQVKQGVTEAFF.